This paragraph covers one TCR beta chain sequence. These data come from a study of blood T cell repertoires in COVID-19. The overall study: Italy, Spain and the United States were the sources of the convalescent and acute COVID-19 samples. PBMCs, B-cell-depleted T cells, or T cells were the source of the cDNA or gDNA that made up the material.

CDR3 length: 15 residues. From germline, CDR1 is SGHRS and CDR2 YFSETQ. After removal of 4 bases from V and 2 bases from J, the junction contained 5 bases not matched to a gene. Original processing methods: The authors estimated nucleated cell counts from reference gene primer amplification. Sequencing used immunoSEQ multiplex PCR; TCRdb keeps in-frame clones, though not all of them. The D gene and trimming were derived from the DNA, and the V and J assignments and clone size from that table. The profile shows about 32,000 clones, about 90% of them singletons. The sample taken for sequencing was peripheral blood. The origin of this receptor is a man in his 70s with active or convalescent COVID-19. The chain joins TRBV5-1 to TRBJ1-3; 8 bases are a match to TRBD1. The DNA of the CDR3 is TGCGCCAGCAGCGGCGGACAGGGAACTGGAAACACCATATATTTT. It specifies CASSGGQGTGNTIYF.